The 21 T cell receptor beta chains below all came from one sample that was sequenced in a study of blood T cell repertoires in COVID-19. Libraries were prepared by immunoSEQ multiplex PCR; TCRdb keeps only in-frame clonotypes and omits some of them. The sample shows approximately 85,000 clones, roughly 90% of them seen only once. Sequenced input: peripheral blood. These TCRs come from a man aged 45-65 years with active or convalescent COVID-19.

V gene TRBV19 combines with J gene TRBJ1-3; D is unclear. The CDR3 has 16 amino acids. Germline V lookup: CDR1 LNHDA, CDR2 SQIVND (reference sequence). With 7 bases removed from V and 0 bases from J, the gap between germline ends came to 16 bases. As DNA, the CDR3 is TGTGCCAGTACCACCGTGAGGGATACCTCTGGAAACACCATATATTTT. It encodes CASTTVRDTSGNTIYF.

This chain links TRBV30 with TRBJ1-1; D possibly corresponds to TRBD1 (5 bases). Germline CDR1 is GTSNPN and CDR2 is SVGIG (reference sequence). Trimming removed 1 base at V and 3 bases at J, with 9 bases between. This CDR3 region has 13 residues. The CDR3 DNA is TGTGCCTGGAGTGGCAGGGAAGACACTGAAGCTTTCTTT. Translated: CAWSGREDTEAFF.

V gene TRBV4-1 combines with J gene TRBJ1-6; no clear D gene. Germline lookup yields CDR1 MGHRA and CDR2 YSYEKL. The CDR3 is made up of 16 amino acids. Trimming removed 1 base from V and 0 bases from J, with 7 bases in between. This CDR3 is CASSQASSSYNSPLHF. DNA for the CDR3: TGCGCCAGCAGCCAAGCGTCGAGCTCCTATAATTCACCCCTCCACTTT.

The V gene is TRBV7-2, the J gene TRBJ2-7, with a tentative D call TRBD2 (6 bases). CDR1 is SGHTA, CDR2 FQGNSA, per germline. V was shortened by 3 bases and J by 2 bases, with 14 bases between the two germline ends. The CDR3 totals 15 residues. This chain's CDR3 is CASSLETAGPYEQYF. For the CDR3, the DNA is TGTGCCAGCAGCTTGGAGACGGCGGGGCCCTACGAGCAGTACTTC.

This clone was seen a few times. This sample includes further DNA sequences coding for the same CDR3. This sequence joins TRBV2 and TRBJ2-2; D is unclear. Trimming removed 8 bases from V and 6 bases from J, with 13 bases in between. In germline, CDR1 is SNHLY, CDR2 FYNNEI. This CDR3 spans 13 amino acids. The CDR3 reads CASLAGFSGELFF. In DNA form, the CDR3 reads TGTGCCAGCCTTGCAGGTTTTTCCGGGGAGCTGTTTTTT.

The V gene is TRBV2, the J gene TRBJ2-2; D unresolved. Germline V lookup: CDR1 SNHLY, CDR2 FYNNEI. This CDR3 contains 13 residues. The germline V and J ends were trimmed by 6 bases and 0 bases, with 5 bases remaining between them. CDR3 sequence (DNA): TGTGCCAGCAGCGGGTCGAACACCGGGGAGCTGTTTTTT. Translation gives CASSGSNTGELFF. Variable domain in full (rest from reference TRBV2 and TRBJ2-2): EPEVTQTPSHQVTQMGQEVILRCVPISNHLYFYWYRQILGQKVEFLVSFYNNEISEKSEIFDDQFSVERPDGSNFTLKIRSTKLEDSAMYFCASSGSNTGELFFGEGSRLTVL.

This chain links TRBV27 with TRBJ2-3; TRBD1 might be the D (6 bases). Trimming left V 3 bases short and J 4 bases short, with 14 bases between. The CDR3 spans 15 residues. Germline V CDR1 and CDR2: MNHEY, SMNVEV (reference sequence). In nucleotides, the CDR3 is TGTGCCAGCAGTTTTTCAGGGGAGTTCCCAGATACGCAGTATTTT. Its protein product is CASSFSGEFPDTQYF.

This clone has only a few counts. The same CDR3 can be traced to other DNA sequences in this sample. J is TRBJ2-5 and V is TRBV18, with a possible D match to TRBD2 (6 bases). The V and J ends lost 3 bases and 2 bases respectively, with 16 bases between them. The CDR3 runs 16 residues. The germline CDR1 and CDR2 sequences are KGHSH and LQKENI. CDR3 coding DNA: TGTGCCAGCTCACCTCGAAGCGCGGGACCACAAGAGACCCAGTACTTC. This gives the protein CASSPRSAGPQETQYF.

The chain has TRBV15 and TRBJ1-5, with D possibly TRBD1 on 5 matching bases. This CDR3 has 15 amino acids. In germline, CDR1 is LNHNV, CDR2 YYDKDF (reference sequence). V dropped 2 bases and J dropped 3 bases, with 11 bases sitting between them. The CDR3 DNA sequence: TGTGCCACCAGCAGATACCGACAGCTCAATCAGCCCCAGCATTTT. It yields the protein CATSRYRQLNQPQHF.

The chain couples TRBV29-1 to TRBJ1-1; D is uncertain. The CDR3 loop spans 11 amino acids. The V gene's germline CDR1 is SQVTM and CDR2 ANQGSEA. CDR3 nucleotides: TGCAGTGGCCTACTACTCACTGAAGCTTTCTTT. Encoded protein: CSGLLLTEAFF.

This clone has only a few counts. The chain recombines TRBV5-5 with TRBJ1-6; 7 positions match TRBD1. The CDR3 spans 16 residues. Losses at the gene ends were 5 bases for V and 3 bases for J; bases not matched to a gene: 8. Germline CDR1 SGHKS, CDR2 YYEKEE (reference sequence). The CDR3 DNA follows: TGTGCCAGCAGGCCAACCGGGACAGTCTATAATTCACCCCTCCACTTT. This codes for CASRPTGTVYNSPLHF.

The rearrangement links TRBV14 to TRBJ1-1; a weak D match, TRBD1 (6 bases). Germline-derived CDR1 and CDR2 are SGHDN and FVKESK. With 4 bases removed from V and 0 bases from J, the gap between germline ends came to 6 bases. The CDR3 is 13 amino acids. CDR3 in DNA: TGTGCCAGCAGCCGGGGGCTGAACACTGAAGCTTTCTTT. Translating it yields CASSRGLNTEAFF. The whole variable domain, remainder taken from reference TRBV14 and TRBJ1-1, is EAGVTQFPSHSVIEKGQTVTLRCDPISGHDNLYWYRRVMGKEIKFLLHFVKESKQDESGMPNNRFLAERTGGTYSTLKVQPAELEDSGVYFCASSRGLNTEAFFGQGTRLTVV.

The chain recombines TRBV6-5 with TRBJ1-1; unclear D gene. Germline CDR1 is MNHEY and CDR2 is SVGAGI. CDR3 length: 12 residues. Between the trimmed V and J ends, which lost 6 bases and 5 bases, there was a span of 10 bases. CDR3 in amino acids: CASRIGETEAFF. CDR3 in DNA: TGTGCCAGCAGGATCGGGGAAACTGAAGCTTTCTTT.

This clone occurred a few times. The V gene is TRBV7-9, the J gene TRBJ2-3; 10 nucleotides match TRBD2. The CDR3 extends over 14 amino acids. Trimming cost V 4 bases and J 4 bases; bases outside gene matches: 2. Per the germline V gene, CDR1 is SEHNR and CDR2 is FQNEAQ (reference sequence). Here the CDR3 reads CASSSGTSADTQYF. The CDR3 nucleotides are TGTGCCAGCAGCTCCGGGACTAGCGCAGATACGCAGTATTTT. Looking up the rest from reference TRBV7-9 and TRBJ2-3 gives the full variable domain: DTGVSQNPRHKITKRGQNVTFRCDPISEHNRLYWYRQTLGQGPEFLTYFQNEAQLEKSRLLSDRFSAERPKGSFSTLEIQRTEQGDSAMYLCASSSGTSADTQYFGPGTRLTVL.

This rearrangement joins TRBV6-1 to TRBJ2-7; D possibly corresponds to TRBD1 (6 bases). The V and J ends lost 3 bases and 2 bases respectively, with 17 bases between them. The germline CDR1 and CDR2 sequences are MNHNS and SASEGT. The CDR3 runs 16 residues. CDR3 DNA sequence: TGTGCCAGCAGTGATTCCGGGACAACTAGGACCTACGAGCAGTACTTC. As protein: CASSDSGTTRTYEQYF.

V and J are TRBV25-1 and TRBJ1-3; D might be TRBD1 (6 bases). The CDR3 contains 16 residues. The V end was cut by 6 bases, the J end by 1 base, with 16 bases between. CDR1 MGHDK and CDR2 SYGVNS come from the germline V gene. CDR3 sequence reads: CASRDSRGFSGNTIYF. The CDR3 nucleotides read TGTGCCAGCAGGGACAGCCGAGGGTTTTCTGGAAACACCATATATTTT.

The chain recombines TRBV3-1 (or the pseudogene TRBV3-2) with TRBJ2-1, with TRBD2 matching 7 bases. The CDR3 length is 15 residues. The V segment lost 4 bases and the J segment 5 bases; nucleotides outside the gene matches: 8. The V gene's germline CDR1 is LGHDT and CDR2 YNNKEL (reference sequence). CDR3 nucleotide sequence: TGTGCCAGCAGCCCCTGGGGAGGGCCTAACAATGAGCAGTTCTTC. Residues: CASSPWGGPNNEQFF.

This chain joins TRBV7-6 and TRBJ2-2; 12 bases match TRBD2. Germline V gene data show CDR1 as SGHVS and CDR2 as FNYEAQ. The CDR3 runs to 18 residues. The junction had 3 bases not matched to a gene; V was cut back by 1 base and J by 0 bases. The CDR3 is CASSLVASGGANTGELFF. DNA of the CDR3: TGTGCCAGCAGCTTAGTGGCTAGCGGGGGGGCGAACACCGGGGAGCTGTTTTTT.

The genes are TRBV5-1 and TRBJ1-1; TRBD1 matches at 9 bases. V lost 3 bases, J lost 6 bases, and 6 bases stayed unmatched. Germline CDR1 SGHRS, CDR2 YFSETQ. The CDR3 is made up of 14 amino acids. CDR3 DNA sequence: TGCGCCAGCAGCTCGGGGACAGGGCCGGCTGAAGCTTTCTTT. Protein sequence: CASSSGTGPAEAFF.

In this sample, this clone turned up many times. CDR3 bases: TGCGCCAGCAGCTTGGCCGGGGGACAGGGGCTCGACGAGCAGTACTTC. It translates to CASSLAGGQGLDEQYF. The chain is built from TRBV5-1 and TRBJ2-7, with 10 bases lining up with TRBD1. With 0 bases clipped from V and 5 bases from J, the junction kept 8 bases outside the gene matches. Germline V CDR1 and CDR2: SGHRS, YFSETQ. The CDR3 length is 16 residues.

The rearrangement uses TRBV6-2 or TRBV6-3 and TRBJ1-1, with 10 bases matching TRBD1. The V and J ends lost 2 bases and 1 base, in that order; junction bases with no gene match: 7. CDR3 length: 17 amino acids. From germline, CDR1 is MNHEY and CDR2 SVGEGT. The chain's CDR3 is CASSYPGQGVGNTEAFF. CDR3 sequence (DNA): TGTGCCAGCAGTTACCCCGGACAGGGGGTGGGGAACACTGAAGCTTTCTTT.